The 14 T cell receptor beta chains below were found in one sample sequenced in a study of early T cells in non-severe SARS-CoV-2 infection. Each CDR3 protein gets one entry after TCRdb re-called the 5' RACE reads with MiXCR. The sample includes 40,000 to 55,000 distinct CDR3 sequences, almost 7.5% seen only once; the top ten take approximately 8.3%. The specimen sequenced was whole blood. Source of these receptors: an adult who was a healthcare worker with PCR-confirmed SARS-CoV-2 infection or an uninfected control (not recorded which).

This clonotype showed up just a few times. The chain is built from TRBV20-1 and TRBJ2-5; maybe TRBD2 (6 bases). Trimming stripped 5 bases from V and 2 bases from J, with 18 bases between. The CDR3 runs 15 residues. The germline V gene has CDR1 DFQATT and CDR2 SNEGSKA (reference sequence). The CDR3 DNA follows: TGCAGTGCTGGCAAGACGGGACTTCCGCAAGAGACCCAGTACTTC. This codes for CSAGKTGLPQETQYF.

This clonotype was counted many times. This chain joins TRBV11-2 and TRBJ2-1; 7 positions match TRBD1. Germline CDR1 reads SGHAT; CDR2 reads FQNNGV. The CDR3 has 14 amino acids. V lost 3 bases to trimming and J lost 4 bases; unmatched junction nucleotides: 3. The CDR3 sequence is CASSFDRVYNEQFF. The CDR3 nucleotides are TGTGCCAGCAGCTTCGACAGGGTTTACAATGAGCAGTTCTTC.

The chain links TRBV5-4 to TRBJ2-2, with 9 positions matching TRBD2. This CDR3 spans 17 amino acids. V lost 2 bases and J lost 1; bases outside the gene matches: 6. Germline V gene data show CDR1 as SGHNT and CDR2 as YYREEE (reference sequence). The CDR3 here is CASSFGGGVLNTGELFF. For the CDR3, the DNA is TGTGCCAGCAGCTTTGGCGGGGGGGTCCTGAACACCGGGGAGCTGTTTTTT.

V and J are TRBV9 and TRBJ2-7; 10 nucleotides agree with TRBD1. The CDR3 totals 15 residues. Germline loops: CDR1 SGDLS, CDR2 YYNGEE. After removal of 1 base from V and 6 bases from J, the junction contained 7 bases not matched to a gene. CDR3 loop: CASSVHSGQGSEQYF. In DNA form, the CDR3 reads TGTGCCAGCAGCGTACATTCGGGACAGGGGAGCGAGCAGTACTTC.

This clonotype was seen a handful of times. The J gene is TRBJ1-1, the V gene TRBV4-3; D may be TRBD1 (6 bases). The germline V and J ends were trimmed by 2 bases and 7 bases, with 11 bases remaining between them. The CDR3 extends over 13 amino acids. Per the germline V gene, CDR1 is LGHNA and CDR2 is YSLEER. The CDR3 DNA reads as TGCGCCAGCAGCCAATCCAGGGGAATTGAAGCTTTCTTT. Translating it yields CASSQSRGIEAFF.

This clonotype occurred a few times. This chain uses TRBV19 with TRBJ2-7; D possibly corresponds to TRBD1 (6 bases). Germline CDR1 is LNHDA and CDR2 is SQIVND (reference sequence). With 5 bases removed from V and 0 bases from J, the gap between germline ends came to 8 bases. The CDR3 runs 13 residues. CDR3 nucleotide sequence: TGTGCCAGTAGTGGACAGAACTCCTACGAGCAGTACTTC. Its translation: CASSGQNSYEQYF.

The chain combines TRBV2 with TRBJ1-4, with D uncertain. Trimming left V 8 bases short and J 7 bases short, with 14 bases between. Per the germline V gene, CDR1 is SNHLY and CDR2 is FYNNEI. CDR3 length: 13 residues. CDR3 amino acids: CASAWADFEKLFF. DNA for the CDR3: TGTGCCAGCGCGTGGGCAGACTTTGAAAAACTGTTTTTT.

The table lists this clonotype with many counts. The gene calls are TRBV28 and TRBJ2-7, with 8 positions matching TRBD1. The germline V gene has CDR1 MDHEN and CDR2 SYDVKM. The trim removed 5 bases at V and 5 bases at J, leaving 8 bases unmatched. The CDR3 spans 14 residues. CDR3 DNA: TGTGCCAGCAGTCCTCGGACAGGGACCGACGAGCAGTACTTC. Its protein product is CASSPRTGTDEQYF.

Many counts were recorded for this clonotype. CDR3 protein: CASSFVGTNIQYF. The DNA of the CDR3 is TGTGCCAGCAGCTTTGTGGGGACAAACATTCAGTACTTC. The gene calls are TRBV7-2 and TRBJ2-4; D assignment may be TRBD1 or TRBD2 (5 bases each). V gave up 3 bases and J gave up 6 bases, with 9 bases separating them. CDR1 and CDR2 from the germline V gene are SGHTA and FQGNSA. CDR3 length: 13 residues.

This clonotype was counted at least ten times. The rearrangement uses TRBV12-3 or TRBV12-4 and TRBJ2-7, with a possible D match to TRBD2 (6 bases). Between the trimmed V and J ends, which lost 2 bases and 2 bases, there was a span of 19 bases. The CDR3 runs to 17 residues. Here the CDR3 DNA reads TGTGCCAGCAGTTTACCGGGGGAGACCCCCGGCGCCTACGAGCAGTACTTC. Its translation: CASSLPGETPGAYEQYF.

This clonotype came up a few times. The rearrangement uses TRBV7-9 and TRBJ2-1; 7 bases line up with TRBD2. The CDR3 contains 19 residues. Germline loops: CDR1 SEHNR, CDR2 FQNEAQ (reference sequence). V dropped 3 bases and J dropped 7; count of bases not matched to a gene: 21. Written as DNA, the CDR3 is TGTGCCAGCAGCTTTGGCAGGGTCCTAGCGGCGAGCAGTAGGAATGAGCAGTTCTTC. This codes for CASSFGRVLAASSRNEQFF.

This clonotype was found many times. This sequence joins TRBV27 and TRBJ1-1, with a weak D call TRBD1 (6 bases). Germline lookup yields CDR1 MNHEY and CDR2 SMNVEV (reference sequence). Trimming pared 6 bases from V and 4 bases from J, leaving 18 bases between. The CDR3 spans 15 residues. CDR3 coding DNA: TGTGCCAGCAGACACTTGAGGGGGGCTGGCACTGAAGCTTTCTTT. It codes for CASRHLRGAGTEAFF.

This clonotype was seen at least ten times. This chain connects TRBV5-1 to TRBJ2-2; D is unresolved. Germline V gene sequence: CDR1 SGHRS, CDR2 YFSETQ. The V and J ends lost 2 bases and 2 bases respectively, with 4 bases between them. The CDR3 runs to 13 residues. Here the CDR3 reads CASSFDNTGELFF. CDR3 nucleotide sequence: TGCGCCAGCAGCTTCGACAACACCGGGGAGCTGTTTTTT.

The chain is built from TRBV30 and TRBJ2-3; a weak D match, TRBD2 (5 bases). This CDR3 comprises 13 residues. Trimming left V 3 bases short and J 2 bases short, with 9 bases between. Looked up from germline, CDR1 is GTSNPN and CDR2 is SVGIG (reference sequence). DNA of the CDR3: TGTGCCTGGAGACGGGGATCCACAGATACGCAGTATTTT. This sequence encodes CAWRRGSTDTQYF.